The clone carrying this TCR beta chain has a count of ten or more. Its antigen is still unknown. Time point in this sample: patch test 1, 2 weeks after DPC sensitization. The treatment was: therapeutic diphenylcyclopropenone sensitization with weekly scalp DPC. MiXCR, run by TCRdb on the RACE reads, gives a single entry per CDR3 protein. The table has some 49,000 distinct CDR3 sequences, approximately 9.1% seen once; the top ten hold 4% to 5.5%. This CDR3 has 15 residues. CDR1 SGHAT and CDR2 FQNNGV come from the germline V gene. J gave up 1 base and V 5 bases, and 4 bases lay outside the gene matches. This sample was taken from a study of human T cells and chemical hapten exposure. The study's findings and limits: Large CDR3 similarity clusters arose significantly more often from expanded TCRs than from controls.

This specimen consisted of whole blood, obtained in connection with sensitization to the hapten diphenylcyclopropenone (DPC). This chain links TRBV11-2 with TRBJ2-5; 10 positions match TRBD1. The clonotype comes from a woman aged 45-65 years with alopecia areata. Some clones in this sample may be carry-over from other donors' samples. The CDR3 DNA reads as TGTGCCAGCAGCCAGGGACAGGGGTTCCAAGAGACCCAGTACTTC. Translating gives CASSQGQGFQETQYF.